This paragraph covers one T cell receptor (beta chain) sequence. This specimen comes from a study of Ad26.COV2.S vaccination and SARS-CoV-2 variants. Overall study: Ad26.COV2.S shots went into the muscle once or twice, 56 days apart.

CDR3 size: 14 residues. Germline V gene sequence: CDR1 LNHNV, CDR2 YYDKDF (reference sequence). The J segment lost 4 bases and the V segment lost 8 bases, leaving 6 bases of the junction unmatched. TCRdb keeps only in-frame clones here, not all; method: immunoSEQ multiplex PCR. The sample lists almost 400,000 clones; 89% were seen once. Treatment of the sample: roughly 20 received Ad26.COV2.S at low or high dose, single or two shots; about five received placebo; per-sample allocation not given. Sampling took place 63 days after the first vaccine or placebo injection. The source is a person aged 18-65 years who received the Ad26.COV2.S COVID-19 vaccine or a placebo. The sample here was peripheral blood, taken in a trial of Ad26.COV2.S vaccine versus placebo. V and J are TRBV15 and TRBJ2-3; 10 bases agree with TRBD2. Here the CDR3 DNA reads TGTGCCACCTCAGCGGGAGGGCCGTCAGATACGCAGTATTTT. Protein product: CATSAGGPSDTQYF.